This record looks at one T cell receptor beta chain sequence and its context. What it recognizes is unknown. The data belong to a study of cytomegalovirus exposure and HLA in healthy donors. The overall study: Ancestry clustering placed about 86% of several hundred genotyped donors in the Caucasian-associated cluster.

General study points: The analysis excluded some indistinguishable V segments, including TRBV6-2 and TRBV6-3. A link between a missense DCLRE1C variant and TCR beta V- and J-gene trimming emerged from a later analysis. In a later analysis, compared with equally common non-associated chains, HLA-associated beta chains were more expanded.

13 Jbeta primers and 60 Vbeta primers were used for the PCR. TCRdb keeps only in-frame clones here, not all; method: immunoSEQ multiplex PCR. Listed are 150,000 to 200,000 clones; roughly 2% falls within the top ten. V was pared by 6 bases and J by 8 bases, with 18 bases between. The CDR3 loop spans 14 amino acids. Germline V gives CDR1 SGHDT, CDR2 YYEEEE. The genes are TRBV5-6 and TRBJ1-5; maybe TRBD1 (5 bases). What was sequenced was PBMCs. The TCR comes from a man aged 30 to 39 in good health and CMV-seronegative. CDR3 sequence reads: CASNKREGMEPQHF. The CDR3 region has the DNA TGTGCCAGCAACAAAAGGGAGGGGATGGAGCCCCAGCATTTT.